This T cell receptor (beta chain) appears in the sequencing data of a study of cytomegalovirus exposure and HLA in healthy donors. V shed 6 bases and J 3 bases; nucleotides not matched to a gene: 5. Germline assignment: CDR1 KGHSH and CDR2 LQKENI. This CDR3 spans 14 amino acids. In the PCR, 60 Vbeta and 13 Jbeta primers were used. Sequencing was performed with immunoSEQ multiplex PCR; in TCRdb, only in-frame clones are kept and a portion is missing. The sample has under 200,000 clones, approximately 80% seen once. This clone has just a few counts. The chain is built from TRBV18 and TRBJ1-5; the match to TRBD1 covers 7 bases. Source material: PBMCs. This receptor was taken from a man younger than 30 in good health and CMV-seronegative. The CDR3 region has the DNA TGTGCCAGCTCCTGGGACAGCGACAATCAGCCCCAGCATTTT. Translated: CASSWDSDNQPQHF.